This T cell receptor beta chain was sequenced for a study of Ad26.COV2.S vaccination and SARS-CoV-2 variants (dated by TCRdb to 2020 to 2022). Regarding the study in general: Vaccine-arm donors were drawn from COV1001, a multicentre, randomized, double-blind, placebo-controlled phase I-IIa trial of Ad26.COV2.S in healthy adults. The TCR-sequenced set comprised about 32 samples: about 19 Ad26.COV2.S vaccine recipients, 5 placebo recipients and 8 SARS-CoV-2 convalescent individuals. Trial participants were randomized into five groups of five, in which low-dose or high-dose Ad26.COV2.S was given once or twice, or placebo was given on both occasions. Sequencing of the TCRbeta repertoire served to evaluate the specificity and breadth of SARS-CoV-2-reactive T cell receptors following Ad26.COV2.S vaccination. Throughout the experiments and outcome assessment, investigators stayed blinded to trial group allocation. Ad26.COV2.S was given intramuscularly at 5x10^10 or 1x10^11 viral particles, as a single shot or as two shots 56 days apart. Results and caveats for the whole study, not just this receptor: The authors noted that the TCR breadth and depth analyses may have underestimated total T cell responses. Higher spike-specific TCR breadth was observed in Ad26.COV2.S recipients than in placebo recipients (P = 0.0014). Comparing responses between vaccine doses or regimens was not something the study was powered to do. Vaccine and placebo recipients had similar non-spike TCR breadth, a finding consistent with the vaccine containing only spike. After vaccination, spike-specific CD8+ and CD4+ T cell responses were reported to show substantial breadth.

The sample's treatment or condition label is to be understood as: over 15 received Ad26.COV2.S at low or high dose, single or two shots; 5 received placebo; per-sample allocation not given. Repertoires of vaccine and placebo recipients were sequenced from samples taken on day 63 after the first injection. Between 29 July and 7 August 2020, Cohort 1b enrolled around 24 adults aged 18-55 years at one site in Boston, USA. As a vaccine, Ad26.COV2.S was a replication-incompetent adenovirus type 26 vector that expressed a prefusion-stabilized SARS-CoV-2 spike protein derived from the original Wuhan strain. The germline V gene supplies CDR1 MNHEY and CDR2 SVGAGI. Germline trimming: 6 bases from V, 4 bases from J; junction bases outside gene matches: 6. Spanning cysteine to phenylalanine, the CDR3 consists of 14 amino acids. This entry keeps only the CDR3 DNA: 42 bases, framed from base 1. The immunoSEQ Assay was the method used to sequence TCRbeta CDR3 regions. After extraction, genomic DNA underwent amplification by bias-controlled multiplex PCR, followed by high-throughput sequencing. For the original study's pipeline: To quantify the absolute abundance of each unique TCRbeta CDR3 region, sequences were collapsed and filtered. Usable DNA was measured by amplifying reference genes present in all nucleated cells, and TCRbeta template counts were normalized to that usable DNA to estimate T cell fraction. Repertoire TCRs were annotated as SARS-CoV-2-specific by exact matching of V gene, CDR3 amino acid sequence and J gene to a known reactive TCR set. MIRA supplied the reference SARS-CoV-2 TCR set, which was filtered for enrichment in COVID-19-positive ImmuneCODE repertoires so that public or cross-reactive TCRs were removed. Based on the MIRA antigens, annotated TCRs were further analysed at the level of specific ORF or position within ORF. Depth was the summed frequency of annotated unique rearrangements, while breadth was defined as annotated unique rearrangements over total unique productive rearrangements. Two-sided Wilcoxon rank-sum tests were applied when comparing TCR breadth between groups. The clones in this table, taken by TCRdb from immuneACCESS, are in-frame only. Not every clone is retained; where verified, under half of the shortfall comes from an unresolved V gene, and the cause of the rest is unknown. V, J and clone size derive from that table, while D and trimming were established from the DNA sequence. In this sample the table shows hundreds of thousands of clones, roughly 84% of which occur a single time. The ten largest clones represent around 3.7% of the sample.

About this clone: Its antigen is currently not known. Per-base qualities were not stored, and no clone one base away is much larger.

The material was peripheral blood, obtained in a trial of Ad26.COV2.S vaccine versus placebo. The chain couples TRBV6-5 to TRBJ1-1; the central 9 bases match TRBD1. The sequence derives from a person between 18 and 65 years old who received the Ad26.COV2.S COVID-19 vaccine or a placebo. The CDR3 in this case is CASRNRGRATEAFF. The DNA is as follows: TGTGCCAGCAGAAACAGGGGGCGCGCCACTGAAGCTTTCTTT.